Listed here is a single T cell receptor (beta chain). The antigen is undetermined. The germline V gene encodes CDR1 SNHLY and CDR2 FYNNEI. There are 17 residues in the CDR3. The J segment lost 4 bases and the V segment lost 4 bases, leaving 13 bases of the junction unmatched. This sample stems from a study of shared clonotypes between healthy human individuals. Study results and limitations: Estimated richness was generally greater in naive than memory subsets.

Data came from immunoSEQ multiplex PCR; TCRdb stores just in-frame clones and leaves some out. The table records over 950,000 clones, 60% to 85% of them present only once. Partitioning of CD4+ cells yielded a CD45RA+ naive subset and a CD45RA-negative memory subset. This receptor was obtained from a man aged 18 to 29 in good health. Some clones in this sample may be carry-over from other donors' samples. The genes are TRBV2 and TRBJ2-5, with 9 bases lining up with TRBD1. Sequencing input: memory CD4+ T cells from PBMCs. Specified subset: CD45RA-negative fraction. The CDR3 loop is CASSVSPSGTGTETQYF. In DNA, the CDR3 is TGTGCCAGCAGTGTGTCACCCTCCGGGACAGGGACAGAGACCCAGTACTTC.